A selection of T cell receptor beta chains follows, all from one sample in a study of radiotherapy plus CTLA-4 blockade in lung cancer. Profiled with immunoSEQ multiplex PCR; TCRdb holds only in-frame clones, not every one. This sample has under 55,000 clones; roughly 84% occur once, and the top ten carry about 2.9%. The specimen was peripheral blood, collected from a patient treated with radiotherapy plus ipilimumab. These receptors were taken from a human donor with non-small cell lung cancer who had a partial response to radiotherapy plus ipilimumab. CDR3s include the opening cysteine and the closing phenylalanine or tryptophan. Fields, in order: D gene, clone size, J gene, V gene, CDR3 protein, CDR3 DNA. A D gene is named only where the DNA matches it firmly. Clone size is not always given. Where it is, it says once, few, many or a class for expanded clones.

d_call: TRBD2; clone_size: few; j_call: TRBJ2-3; v_call: TRBV9; cdr3_aa: CASSASGVSTDTQYF; cdr3_nt: TGTGCCAGCAGCGCTAGCGGGGTGAGCACAGATACGCAGTATTTT
d_call: TRBD1; clone_size: .; j_call: TRBJ1-5; v_call: TRBV6-5; cdr3_aa: CASSSQGNQPQHF; cdr3_nt: TGTGCCAGCAGTTCACAGGGGAATCAGCCCCAGCATTTT
d_call: .; clone_size: .; j_call: TRBJ2-2; v_call: TRBV4-1; cdr3_aa: CASSQVLNTGELFF; cdr3_nt: TGCGCCAGCAGCCAGGTACTTAACACCGGGGAGCTGTTTTTT
d_call: TRBD1; clone_size: few; j_call: TRBJ1-5; v_call: TRBV7-2; cdr3_aa: CASSGTGTQPQHF; cdr3_nt: TGTGCCAGCAGCGGGACAGGGACTCAGCCCCAGCATTTT
d_call: .; clone_size: once; j_call: TRBJ2-1; v_call: TRBV11-2; cdr3_aa: CASSLVGGSRYNEQFF; cdr3_nt: TGTGCCAGCAGCTTAGTCGGGGGTTCGAGGTACAATGAGCAGTTCTTC
d_call: .; clone_size: few; j_call: TRBJ1-5; v_call: TRBV6-4; cdr3_aa: CASSDSLNQPQHF; cdr3_nt: TGTGCCAGCAGTGATAGCCTCAATCAGCCCCAGCATTTT
d_call: .; clone_size: .; j_call: TRBJ2-5; v_call: TRBV30; cdr3_aa: CAWSKGVDQETQYF; cdr3_nt: TGTGCCTGGAGTAAGGGGGTGGACCAAGAGACCCAGTACTTC
d_call: TRBD1; clone_size: .; j_call: TRBJ2-1; v_call: TRBV4-1; cdr3_aa: CASSLTGGNEQFF; cdr3_nt: TGCGCCAGCAGCCTCACAGGGGGCAATGAGCAGTTCTTC
d_call: TRBD1; clone_size: few; j_call: TRBJ1-2; v_call: TRBV6-5; cdr3_aa: CASRDNRGSNYGYTF; cdr3_nt: TGTGCCAGCAGAGATAACAGGGGGTCTAACTATGGCTACACCTTC
d_call: TRBD1; clone_size: .; j_call: TRBJ2-5; v_call: TRBV30; cdr3_aa: CAWGTGFQETQYF; cdr3_nt: TGTGCCTGGGGGACAGGGTTCCAAGAGACCCAGTACTTC
d_call: TRBD2; clone_size: .; j_call: TRBJ2-1; v_call: TRBV27; cdr3_aa: CASSLFGTSGSYNEQFF; cdr3_nt: TGTGCCAGCAGTTTATTCGGGACTAGCGGCTCCTACAATGAGCAGTTCTTC
d_call: TRBD2; clone_size: once; j_call: TRBJ2-3; v_call: TRBV5-1; cdr3_aa: CASSLVSRGGRDTQYF; cdr3_nt: TGCGCCAGCAGCTTGGTGTCGCGGGGGGGCCGAGATACGCAGTATTTT
d_call: TRBD1; clone_size: .; j_call: TRBJ1-1; v_call: TRBV28; cdr3_aa: CASSMGQGDSEAFF; cdr3_nt: TGTGCCAGCAGCATGGGACAGGGGGATTCTGAAGCTTTCTTT
d_call: .; clone_size: .; j_call: TRBJ2-1; v_call: TRBV19; cdr3_aa: CASSPRLPEQFF; cdr3_nt: TGTGCCAGTAGCCCGCGACTCCCTGAGCAGTTCTTC
d_call: TRBD1; clone_size: once; j_call: TRBJ1-2; v_call: TRBV9; cdr3_aa: CASSVDLGTGGGYTF; cdr3_nt: TGTGCCAGCAGCGTAGATCTCGGGACAGGGGGTGGCTACACCTTC
d_call: .; clone_size: .; j_call: TRBJ2-7; v_call: TRBV20-1; cdr3_aa: CSAIRAYEQYF; cdr3_nt: TGCAGTGCTATCCGGGCCTACGAGCAGTACTTC
d_call: TRBD1; clone_size: .; j_call: TRBJ2-3; v_call: TRBV5-4; cdr3_aa: CASSLTGDTDTQYF; cdr3_nt: TGTGCCAGCAGCTTGACAGGGGATACAGATACGCAGTATTTT
d_call: TRBD1; clone_size: .; j_call: TRBJ2-5; v_call: TRBV9; cdr3_aa: CASSPGQGDETQYF; cdr3_nt: TGTGCCAGCAGCCCGGGACAGGGGGATGAGACCCAGTACTTC
d_call: .; clone_size: .; j_call: TRBJ1-1; v_call: TRBV19; cdr3_aa: CASSIRGPSNTEAFF; cdr3_nt: TGTGCCAGTAGTATAAGGGGCCCGTCGAACACTGAAGCTTTCTTT
d_call: .; clone_size: .; j_call: TRBJ1-2; v_call: TRBV4-2; cdr3_aa: CASSQDWGARSRYTF; cdr3_nt: TGTGCCAGCAGCCAAGATTGGGGCGCCAGGAGCCGCTACACCTTC
d_call: .; clone_size: once; j_call: TRBJ1-2; v_call: TRBV29-1; cdr3_aa: CSVTGGLSSGYTF; cdr3_nt: TGCAGCGTTACCGGAGGTTTGAGTAGTGGCTACACCTTC
d_call: TRBD1; clone_size: .; j_call: TRBJ2-3; v_call: TRBV10-3; cdr3_aa: CAISQGAADTQYF; cdr3_nt: TGTGCCATCAGTCAGGGGGCGGCAGATACGCAGTATTTT
d_call: .; clone_size: .; j_call: TRBJ1-1; v_call: TRBV4-1; cdr3_aa: CASSPVVAGNTEAFF; cdr3_nt: TGCGCCAGCAGCCCGGTGGTGGCGGGGAACACTGAAGCTTTCTTT
d_call: .; clone_size: .; j_call: TRBJ2-1; v_call: TRBV5-1; cdr3_aa: CASSLAQGFNEQFF; cdr3_nt: TGCGCCAGCAGCTTGGCCCAGGGTTTCAATGAGCAGTTCTTC
d_call: .; clone_size: .; j_call: TRBJ2-3; v_call: TRBV5-1; cdr3_aa: CASSLDGTPTDTQYF; cdr3_nt: TGCGCCAGCAGCTTGGATGGGACTCCCACAGATACGCAGTATTTT
d_call: .; clone_size: .; j_call: TRBJ2-3; v_call: TRBV6-1; cdr3_aa: CASRAGLTRTDTQYF; cdr3_nt: TGTGCCAGCCGGGCGGGCCTTACACGCACAGATACGCAGTATTTT